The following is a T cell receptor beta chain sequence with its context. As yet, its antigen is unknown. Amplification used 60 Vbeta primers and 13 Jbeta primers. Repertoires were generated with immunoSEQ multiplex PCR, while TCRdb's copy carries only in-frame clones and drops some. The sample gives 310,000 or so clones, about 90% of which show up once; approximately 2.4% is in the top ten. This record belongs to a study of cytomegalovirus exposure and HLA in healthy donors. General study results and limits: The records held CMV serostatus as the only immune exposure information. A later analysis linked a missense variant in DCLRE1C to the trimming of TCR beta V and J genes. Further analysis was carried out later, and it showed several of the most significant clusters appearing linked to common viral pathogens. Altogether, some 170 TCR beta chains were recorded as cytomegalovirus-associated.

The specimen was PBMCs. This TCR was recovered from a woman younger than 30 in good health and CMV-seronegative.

This chain's CDR3 is CASSLIGRGTEAFF. CDR3 nucleotides: TGTGCCAGCAGTTTAATAGGGAGGGGGACTGAAGCTTTCTTT. The J gene is TRBJ1-1, the V gene TRBV27; D is perhaps TRBD1 (6 bases). Germline V gives CDR1 MNHEY, CDR2 SMNVEV (reference sequence). The CDR3 sequence is 14 residues long. The V gene lost 2 bases and the J gene lost 5 bases, with 12 bases spanning the gap.